Presented here are 29 T cell receptor beta chains from one specimen sequenced in a study of blood T cell repertoires in COVID-19. The method was immunoSEQ multiplex PCR; TCRdb's version includes in-frame clones alone and lacks a portion of them. The profile covers a few hundred thousand clones, with 70% to 90% appearing a single time and 4% to 4.5% taken by the ten largest. Sequences were obtained from PBMCs or T cells enriched from blood (not recorded which). All receptors derive from a woman aged 25 to 39 who had recovered from COVID-19.

The rearrangement uses TRBV7-9 and TRBJ2-3, with a tentative D call TRBD2 (5 bases). V was clipped by 2 bases and J by 4 bases, with 10 bases between them. The CDR3 consists of 14 residues. CDR1 SEHNR and CDR2 FQNEAQ come from the germline V gene (reference sequence). CDR3 nucleotides: TGTGCCAGCAGCTTATTTCTAGCATCAGATACGCAGTATTTT. Translated: CASSLFLASDTQYF.

The rearrangement uses TRBV19 and TRBJ1-1, with D unresolved. The germline gives CDR1 LNHDA, CDR2 SQIVND (reference sequence). Trimming cost V 3 bases and J 4 bases, with 9 bases left between them. CDR3 size: 13 residues. In DNA, the CDR3 is TGTGCCAGTAGTATTACACGGGGCACTGAAGCTTTCTTT. It specifies CASSITRGTEAFF.

The V call is TRBV19, the J call TRBJ1-4, with D unclear. The CDR3 is 15 residues long. The V end lost 5 bases, the J end lost 7 bases, and 17 bases lay between the germline ends. Germline V gives CDR1 LNHDA, CDR2 SQIVND (reference sequence). The CDR3 DNA is TGTGCCAGTAGTGTGGACCGGGCGGCGGGTGAAAAACTGTTTTTT. It is translated as CASSVDRAAGEKLFF.

This CDR3 reads CASSLQGAKNYGYTF. The CDR3 coding sequence is TGTGCCAGCAGCTTACAGGGGGCTAAGAACTATGGCTACACCTTC. V is TRBV7-2 and J is TRBJ1-2; 8 bases are a match to TRBD1. There are 15 residues in the CDR3. Germline assignment: CDR1 SGHTA and CDR2 FQGNSA. J lost 2 bases, V lost 2 bases, and 4 bases had no gene match.

V and J are TRBV2 and TRBJ1-2; D not certain. Trimming removed 3 bases at V and 5 bases at J, with 7 bases between. This CDR3 comprises 12 residues. CDR1 and CDR2 (germline): SNHLY, FYNNEI. The CDR3, as DNA: TGTGCCAGCAGTGATGGGCAGTATGGCTACACCTTC. As protein: CASSDGQYGYTF. The complete variable domain, with remaining parts taken from reference TRBV2 and TRBJ1-2, reads EPEVTQTPSHQVTQMGQEVILRCVPISNHLYFYWYRQILGQKVEFLVSFYNNEISEKSEIFDDQFSVERPDGSNFTLKIRSTKLEDSAMYFCASSDGQYGYTFGSGTRLTVV.

The V gene is TRBV10-3, the J gene TRBJ2-3; 7 bases fit TRBD2. V was clipped by 8 bases and J by 2 bases; unmatched bases: 7. Looked up from germline, CDR1 is ENHRY and CDR2 is SYGVKD. There are 14 residues in the CDR3. The CDR3 coding sequence is TGTGCCATCGGGCTAGCGGTGATCACAGATACGCAGTATTTT. Its translation is CAIGLAVITDTQYF.

The genes are TRBV5-1 and TRBJ2-2; 10 bases are a match to TRBD1. The CDR3 loop spans 18 amino acids. V was pared by 9 bases and J by 5 bases, with 19 bases of the junction left unmatched. From germline, CDR1 is SGHRS and CDR2 YFSETQ. The CDR3: CATQLIGRQGAPTGELFF. In nucleotides, the CDR3 is TGCGCCACCCAGCTCATCGGACGACAGGGGGCCCCAACCGGGGAGCTGTTTTTT.

This clone was observed once. The CDR3 DNA reads TGTGCCAGCAGGGGTCTAGCGGGAGGGTACAATGAGCAGTTCTTC. Translation gives CASRGLAGGYNEQFF. This chain joins TRBV28 and TRBJ2-1, with 12 bases identical to TRBD2. The CDR3 contains 15 residues. Losses at the gene ends were 6 bases for V and 4 bases for J; bases not matched to a gene: 4. Per germline, CDR1 MDHEN and CDR2 SYDVKM.

The chain is built from TRBV2 and TRBJ1-1; D is undetermined. Trimming pared 4 bases from V and 0 bases from J, leaving 6 bases between. CDR1 is SNHLY, CDR2 FYNNEI, per germline. CDR3 length: 13 residues. As DNA, the CDR3 is TGTGCCAGCAGTGGAAGAGTGAACACTGAAGCTTTCTTT. It yields the protein CASSGRVNTEAFF.

This clone was counted once. The J gene is TRBJ2-3, the V gene TRBV4-1; TRBD2 agrees at 11 bases. The CDR3 loop spans 16 amino acids. CDR1 MGHRA and CDR2 YSYEKL come from the germline V gene. V trimming: 4 bases; J trimming: 0 bases; junction bases outside the gene matches: 3. The CDR3 here is CASSRRTSGSTDTQYF. CDR3 sequence (DNA): TGCGCCAGCAGCCGACGGACTAGCGGGAGCACAGATACGCAGTATTTT.

This chain links TRBV18 with TRBJ2-1; 7 bases are a match to TRBD1. Germline CDR1 reads KGHSH; CDR2 reads LQKENI. The CDR3 spans 17 residues. The V and J ends lost 4 bases and 5 bases, in that order; junction bases with no gene match: 14. CDR3 loop: CASSRKGADPINNEQFF. In DNA form, the CDR3 reads TGTGCCAGCTCACGAAAGGGGGCGGACCCCATAAACAATGAGCAGTTCTTC.

J is TRBJ2-3 and V is TRBV3-1 (or the pseudogene TRBV3-2); no definite D call. The CDR3 contains 14 residues. CDR1 and CDR2 from the germline V gene are LGHDT and YNNKEL (reference sequence). V gave up 3 bases and J gave up 6 bases, with 13 bases separating them. This CDR3 reads CASSQRPTWDTQYF. The CDR3 bases are TGTGCCAGCAGCCAGAGGCCCACCTGGGATACGCAGTATTTT.

V and J are TRBV18 and TRBJ2-7, with 11 positions matching TRBD1. Germline CDR1 reads KGHSH; CDR2 reads LQKENI. The length of the CDR3 is 14 residues. With 4 bases clipped from V and 5 bases from J, the junction kept 4 bases outside the gene matches. This CDR3 is CASSRDRGYHEQYF. The DNA for the CDR3 is TGTGCCAGCTCACGGGACAGGGGGTACCACGAGCAGTACTTC.

The CDR3 loop is CSAYGQGKDYEQYF. The CDR3 DNA reads TGCAGCGCTTACGGACAGGGAAAAGACTACGAGCAGTACTTC. This chain connects TRBV29-1 to TRBJ2-7, with TRBD1 matching over 8 bases. The CDR3 totals 14 residues. In germline, CDR1 is SQVTM, CDR2 ANQGSEA. After removal of 7 bases from V and 3 bases from J, the junction contained 11 bases not matched to a gene.

The rearrangement links TRBV11-2 to TRBJ2-2; D may be TRBD2 (6 bases). The germline V gene encodes CDR1 SGHAT and CDR2 FQNNGV. V lost 5 bases and J 5 bases, leaving 9 bases between the germline ends. The CDR3 is 13 amino acids. The CDR3 sequence: CASSLAGTGELFF. The DNA of the CDR3 is TGTGCCAGCAGCCTCGCGGGAACCGGGGAGCTGTTTTTT. The full variable domain, rest sourced from reference TRBV11-2 and TRBJ2-2, is EAGVAQSPRYKIIEKRQSVAFWCNPISGHATLYWYQQILGQGPKLLIQFQNNGVVDDSQLPKDRFSAERLKGVDSTLKIQPAKLEDSAVYLCASSLAGTGELFFGEGSRLTVL.

The chain employs TRBV15 and TRBJ2-2, with D unclear. The germline V gene encodes CDR1 LNHNV and CDR2 YYDKDF (reference sequence). This CDR3 is 15 amino acids long. Deletions cut 1 base from V and 4 bases from J, with 10 bases between. The CDR3 sequence is CATSRVLGSTGELFF. The CDR3 DNA follows: TGTGCCACCAGCAGAGTGCTCGGGTCCACCGGGGAGCTGTTTTTT. The full variable domain, rest sourced from reference TRBV15 and TRBJ2-2, is DAMVIQNPRYQVTQFGKPVTLSCSQTLNHNVMYWYQQKSSQAPKLLFHYYDKDFNNEADTPDNFQSRRPNTSFCFLDIRSPGLGDTAMYLCATSRVLGSTGELFFGEGSRLTVL.

This chain joins TRBV6-1 and TRBJ1-5; no clear D gene. Between the trimmed V and J ends, which lost 4 bases and 0 bases, there was a span of 13 bases. Germline V CDR1 and CDR2: MNHNS, SASEGT. CDR3 length: 16 residues. CDR3 DNA sequence: TGTGCCAGCAGTGGGCGAGGTTTTTATAGCAATCAGCCCCAGCATTTT. Its protein product is CASSGRGFYSNQPQHF.

The chain couples TRBV18 to TRBJ1-3; D is ambiguous. V shed 3 bases and J shed 0 bases, with 15 bases lying between them. The V gene's germline CDR1 is KGHSH and CDR2 LQKENI. The CDR3 totals 17 residues. CDR3 sequence reads: CASSPSLGGGSGNTIYF. The CDR3 DNA reads TGTGCCAGCTCACCCAGTCTCGGAGGAGGCTCTGGAAACACCATATATTTT.

The V gene is TRBV28, the J gene TRBJ2-2, with a possible D match to TRBD2 (5 bases). With 7 bases removed from V and 3 bases from J, the gap between germline ends came to 12 bases. The length of the CDR3 is 14 residues. Germline V gene sequence: CDR1 MDHEN, CDR2 SYDVKM. In DNA form, the CDR3 reads TGTGCCAGCAAACGGACTCTCTACACCGGGGAGCTGTTTTTT. Translation: CASKRTLYTGELFF. Based on the CDR3 plus reference TRBV28 and TRBJ2-2, the full variable domain is DVKVTQSSRYLVKRTGEKVFLECVQDMDHENMFWYRQDPGLGLRLIYFSYDVKMKEKGDIPEGYSVSREKKERFSLILESASTNQTSMYLCASKRTLYTGELFFGEGSRLTVL.

This chain connects TRBV28 to TRBJ1-2, with 7 bases fitting TRBD1. V trimming: 2 bases; J trimming: 8 bases; junction bases outside the gene matches: 14. This CDR3 comprises 16 residues. CDR1 is MDHEN and CDR2 is SYDVKM in the germline V gene. CDR3 in amino acids: CASSLRIGGTAEGYTF. CDR3 in DNA: TGTGCCAGCAGTTTACGAATAGGCGGGACAGCTGAAGGCTACACCTTC.

The rearrangement links TRBV1 to TRBJ2-7; the table's D gene call, TRBD2, was not cross checked with the DNA. TRBV1 represents a pseudogene. The CDR3 has 16 amino acids. CDR3 nucleotides: TGCACCAGCAGCCAAGATGCGACTAGCGGATCCTACGAGCAGTACTTC. It is translated as CTSSQDATSGSYEQYF.

The chain carries TRBV5-1 and TRBJ2-7, with 7 bases that match TRBD1. Germline V gene data show CDR1 as SGHRS and CDR2 as YFSETQ. The CDR3 runs to 15 residues. V dropped 1 base and J dropped 6; count of bases not matched to a gene: 10. This CDR3 reads CASSLKNSGGGEQYF. In nucleotides, the CDR3 is TGCGCCAGCAGCTTGAAGAATTCAGGGGGTGGCGAGCAGTACTTC.

The genes are TRBV7-2 and TRBJ2-2, with 9 positions matching TRBD1. CDR3 length equals 13 residues. J lost 6 bases, V lost 5 bases, and 1 base had no gene match. Per the germline V gene, CDR1 is SGHTA and CDR2 is FQGNSA. The CDR3 region has the DNA TGTGCCAGCAGCCGGGACAGGGCCGGGGAGCTGTTTTTT. Residues: CASSRDRAGELFF.

The chain links TRBV7-9 to TRBJ2-3, with 9 bases identical to TRBD2. The CDR3 has 15 amino acids. The germline V gene encodes CDR1 SEHNR and CDR2 FQNEAQ (reference sequence). V lost 2 bases, J lost 0 bases, and 0 bases stayed unmatched. The CDR3 loop reads CASSLLAGSTDTQYF. DNA for the CDR3: TGTGCCAGCAGCTTACTAGCGGGGAGCACAGATACGCAGTATTTT.

The chain links TRBV11-2 to TRBJ1-2; a possible D gene is TRBD1 (6 bases). The CDR3 has 14 amino acids. CDR1 SGHAT and CDR2 FQNNGV come from the germline V gene. The V end lost 3 bases, the J end lost 3 bases, and 11 bases lay between the germline ends. This chain's CDR3 is CASSLSSGDYGYTF. Here the CDR3 DNA reads TGTGCCAGCAGCTTGAGTTCAGGGGACTATGGCTACACCTTC.

This clone was detected only once. In DNA, the CDR3 is TGCAGCGTTGATATAACAGGGGCTTTTCGGGAGACCCAGTACTTC. Encoded protein: CSVDITGAFRETQYF. V gene TRBV29-1 combines with J gene TRBJ2-5; 7 bases fit TRBD1. V lost 3 bases to trimming and J lost 5 bases; unmatched junction nucleotides: 12. Germline V gene lookup returns CDR1 SQVTM and CDR2 ANQGSEA. This CDR3 has 15 residues.

This sequence joins TRBV3-1 (or the pseudogene TRBV3-2) and TRBJ2-6, with D possibly being TRBD2 (6 bases). Between the trimmed V and J ends, which lost 1 base and 2 bases, there was a span of 15 bases. CDR1 LGHDT and CDR2 YNNKEL come from the germline V gene (reference sequence). The length of the CDR3 is 18 residues. Written as DNA, the CDR3 is TGTGCCAGCAGCCAAGTCCCGGGGGTATTGACTGGGGCCAACGTCCTGACTTTC. Amino acids: CASSQVPGVLTGANVLTF.

The CDR3 sequence is CASSQGTSGHNEQFF. The CDR3 region has the DNA TGTGCCAGCAGCCAAGGTACTAGCGGCCACAATGAGCAGTTCTTC. The gene calls are TRBV4-2 and TRBJ2-1; 8 bases line up with TRBD2. This CDR3 spans 15 amino acids. Germline V lookup: CDR1 LGHNA, CDR2 YNFKEQ. The trim removed 1 base at V and 5 bases at J, leaving 4 bases unmatched.

The chain has TRBV5-1 and TRBJ2-7; tentatively, D is TRBD2 (6 bases). Germline CDR1 SGHRS, CDR2 YFSETQ. This CDR3 contains 13 residues. Trimming left V 4 bases short and J 6 bases short, with 14 bases between. The CDR3: CASSAGWRVEQYF. The DNA for the CDR3 is TGCGCCAGCAGCGCGGGTTGGAGGGTCGAGCAGTACTTC.